This TCR beta chain was retrieved from a study of shared clonotypes between healthy human individuals. Study results and caveats: Naive CD4 clonotypes were shared across several donors at 4.5% to 6%. An anticipated effect of sequencing depth on clonotype sharing among donors was recognized.

Unmatched junction bases numbered 11, after V lost 0 bases and J lost 0 bases. Germline loops: CDR1 LGHNA, CDR2 YSLEER. This CDR3 has 19 amino acids. Terminally differentiated effector memory CD45RA+ cells were excluded by CCR7 positive selection of CD45RO-negative cells. In the case of this clone: The antigen is not known.

Clones were sequenced by immunoSEQ multiplex PCR, and TCRdb holds only the in-frame ones, with some missing. This sample has 2 million or so clones; less than 95% occur once, and the top ten carry 0.9% to 1.3%. This chain joins TRBV4-3 and TRBJ1-5, with TRBD1 matching 7 bases. The receptor comes from a man younger than 30 in good health. The sequencing sample was made of naive CD8+ T cells sorted from blood. CDR3 in DNA: TGCGCCAGCAGCCAAGATGTTACAGGGGATGGGTATAGCAATCAGCCCCAGCATTTT. It is translated as CASSQDVTGDGYSNQPQHF.